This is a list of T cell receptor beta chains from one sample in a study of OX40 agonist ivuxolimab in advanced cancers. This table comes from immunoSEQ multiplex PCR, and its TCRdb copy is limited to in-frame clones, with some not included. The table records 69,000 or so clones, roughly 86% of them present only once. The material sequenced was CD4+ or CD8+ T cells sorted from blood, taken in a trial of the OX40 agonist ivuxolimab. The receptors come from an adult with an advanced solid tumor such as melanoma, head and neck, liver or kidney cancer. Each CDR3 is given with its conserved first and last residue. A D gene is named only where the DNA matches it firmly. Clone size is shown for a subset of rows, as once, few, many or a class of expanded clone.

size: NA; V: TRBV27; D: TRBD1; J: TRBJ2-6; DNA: TGTGCCAGCAGCCGAACCGGGACAGGGTACTCTGGGGCCAACGTCCTGACTTTC; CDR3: CASSRTGTGYSGANVLTF
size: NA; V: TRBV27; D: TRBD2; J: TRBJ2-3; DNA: TGTGCCAGCAGTTTATCGGCGGGAGGGCCTGGATCAGTCGCGCAGTATTTT; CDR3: CASSLSAGGPGSVAQYF
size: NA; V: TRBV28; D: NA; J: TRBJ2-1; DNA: TGTGCCAGCAGTCCCAGGGGGGATGAGCAGTTCTTC; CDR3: CASSPRGDEQFF
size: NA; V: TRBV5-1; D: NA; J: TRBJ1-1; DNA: TGCGCCAGCAGCTTCACGGACACTAACACTGAAGCTTTCTTT; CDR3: CASSFTDTNTEAFF
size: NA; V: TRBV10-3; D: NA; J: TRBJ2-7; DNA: TGTGCCAGTCAGGACTTTCCGACTCTGGCCGAGCAGTACTTC; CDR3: CASQDFPTLAEQYF
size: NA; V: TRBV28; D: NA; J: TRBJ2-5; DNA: TGTGCCAGCCTGCCTGGGAGTAAAGAGACCCAGTACTTC; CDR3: CASLPGSKETQYF
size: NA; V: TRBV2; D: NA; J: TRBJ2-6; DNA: TGTGCCAGCAGTGAAGGGTCGCCAGGGGCCAACGTCCTGACTTTC; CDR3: CASSEGSPGANVLTF
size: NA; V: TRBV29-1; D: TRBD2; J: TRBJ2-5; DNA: TGCAGCGTGACGACTAGCGGGAGGGAGACCCAGTACTTC; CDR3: CSVTTSGRETQYF
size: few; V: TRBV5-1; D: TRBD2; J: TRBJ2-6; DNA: TGCGCCAGCAGCTTTCCGGCCGGGACTAGCGGGGGGCGATACTCTGGGGCCAACGTCCTGACTTTC; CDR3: CASSFPAGTSGGRYSGANVLTF
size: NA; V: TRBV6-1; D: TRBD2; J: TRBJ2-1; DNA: TGTGCCAGCAGTCGGACTAGCGGGAGAAACAATGAGCAGTTCTTC; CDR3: CASSRTSGRNNEQFF
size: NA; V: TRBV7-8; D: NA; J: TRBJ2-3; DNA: TGTGCCAGCAGCAAGAGTGGGGGGGCCGCTACGCAGTATTTT; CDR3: CASSKSGGAATQYF
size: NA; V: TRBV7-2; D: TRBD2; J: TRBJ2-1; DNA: TGTGCCAGCAGCTTATTTTTCGGCGGGAGTCAGGTCTTC; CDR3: CASSLFFGGSQVF
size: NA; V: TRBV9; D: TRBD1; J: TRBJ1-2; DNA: TGTGCCAGCAGCGTTCACAGGGGAGAGGGGATCTATGGCTACACCTTC; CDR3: CASSVHRGEGIYGYTF
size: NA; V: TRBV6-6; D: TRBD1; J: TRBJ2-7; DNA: TGTGCCAGCCGACAGGGGGTGGGCGAGCAGTACTTC; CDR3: CASRQGVGEQYF
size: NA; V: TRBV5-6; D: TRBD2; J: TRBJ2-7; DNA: TGTGCCAGCCACTCGCTAGCGGGGGTTTATCAGCAGTACTTC; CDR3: CASHSLAGVYQQYF
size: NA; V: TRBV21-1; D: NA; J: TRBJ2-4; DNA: TGTGCCAGCAGCAACTCTCTGAGGGGTAGGGCCAAAAACATTCAGTACTTC; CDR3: CASSNSLRGRAKNIQYF
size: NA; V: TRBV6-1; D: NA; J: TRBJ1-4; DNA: TGTGCCAGCAGTGAAATCTATTCGGGGGCAACTAATGAAAAACTGTTTTTT; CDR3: CASSEIYSGATNEKLFF
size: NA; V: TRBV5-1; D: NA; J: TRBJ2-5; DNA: TGCGCCAGCAGTTTTCCGGCTGAGGAGACCCAGTACTTC; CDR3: CASSFPAEETQYF
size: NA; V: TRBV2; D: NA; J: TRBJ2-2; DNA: TGTGCCAGCGGCTCCCGGGGTCCGCTAAACACCGGGGAGCTGTTTTTT; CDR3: CASGSRGPLNTGELFF
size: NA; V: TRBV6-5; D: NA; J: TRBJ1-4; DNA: TGTGCCAGCAGTCTTATCCCCTCAGCCGAAAAACTGTTTTTT; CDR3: CASSLIPSAEKLFF
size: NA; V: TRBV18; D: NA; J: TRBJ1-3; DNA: TGTGCCAGCTCACCACCGCCAGTAGGAAACACCATATATTTT; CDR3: CASSPPPVGNTIYF
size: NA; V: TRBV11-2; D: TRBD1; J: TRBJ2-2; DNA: TGTGCCAGCAGCTCGTTACAGGGGGCAGTAACCGGGGAGCTGTTTTTT; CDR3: CASSSLQGAVTGELFF
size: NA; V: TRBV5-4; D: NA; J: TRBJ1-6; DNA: TGTGCCAGCAGCTTGGGGGTTTTGAGCTCCTATAATTCACCCCTCCACTTT; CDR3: CASSLGVLSSYNSPLHF
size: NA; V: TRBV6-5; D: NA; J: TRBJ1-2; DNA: TGTGCCAGCAGCCTCCTTGACACAGGGCGCTATGGCTACACCTTC; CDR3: CASSLLDTGRYGYTF
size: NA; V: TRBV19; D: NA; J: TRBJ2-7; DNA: TGTGCCAGTAGTATGCGAGGCAGTCACCCCTCCTACGAGCAGTACTTC; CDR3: CASSMRGSHPSYEQYF
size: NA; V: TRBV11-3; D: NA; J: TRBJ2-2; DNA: TGTGCCAGCAGCTCGTCCCTCGAGGGCACCGGGGAGCTGTTTTTT; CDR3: CASSSSLEGTGELFF
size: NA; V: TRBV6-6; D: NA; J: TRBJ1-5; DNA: TGTGCCAGCAGTTACCATGGGGGTCAGCCCCAGCATTTT; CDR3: CASSYHGGQPQHF
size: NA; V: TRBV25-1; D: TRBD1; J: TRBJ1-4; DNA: TGTGCCAGCAGTGAAATTACAGGGGAGGCAACTAATGAAAAACTGTTTTTT; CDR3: CASSEITGEATNEKLFF
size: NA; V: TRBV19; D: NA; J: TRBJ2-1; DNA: TGTGCCAGCGTTATGGACCCAACTGGAGGCGCCATCTCCTACAATGAGCAGTTCTTC; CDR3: CASVMDPTGGAISYNEQFF
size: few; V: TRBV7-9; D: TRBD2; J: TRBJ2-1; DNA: TGTGCCAGCAGTTGGACTAGCGGGGGCTTTTCCTACAATGAGCAGTTCTTC; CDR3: CASSWTSGGFSYNEQFF
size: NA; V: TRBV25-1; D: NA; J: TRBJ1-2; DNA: TGTGCCAGCAGTGGGGGGACCCGGGGTGGCTACACCTTC; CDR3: CASSGGTRGGYTF
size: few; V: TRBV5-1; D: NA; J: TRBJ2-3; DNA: TGCGCCAGCAGCAATATCGGGACCCCTCCGGGAGATACGCAGTATTTT; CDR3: CASSNIGTPPGDTQYF
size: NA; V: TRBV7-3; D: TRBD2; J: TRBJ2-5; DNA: TGTGCCAGCAGCCTTGGAGCGGGGCAAGAGACCCAGTACTTC; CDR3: CASSLGAGQETQYF
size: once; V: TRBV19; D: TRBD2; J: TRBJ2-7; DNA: TGTGCCAGTAGTATTGTGTCAGCGGGAGAAATCGAGCAGTACTTC; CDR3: CASSIVSAGEIEQYF
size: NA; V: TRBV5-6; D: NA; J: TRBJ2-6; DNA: TGTGCCAGCAGCTTGGGAGGCAGCAGCTCTGGGGCCAACGTCCTGACTTTC; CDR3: CASSLGGSSSGANVLTF
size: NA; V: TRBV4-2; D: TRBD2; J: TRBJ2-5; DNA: TGTGCCAGCAGCCAAGGCGGGGGGCAAGAGACCCAGTACTTC; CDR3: CASSQGGGQETQYF
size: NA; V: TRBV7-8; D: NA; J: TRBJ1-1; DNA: TGTGCCAGCAGCCAACCCCCAGGGCTGGGAGCTTTCTTT; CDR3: CASSQPPGLGAFF
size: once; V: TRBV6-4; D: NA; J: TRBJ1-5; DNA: TGTGCCAGCTCGGCGTCAGGGCATCAGCCCCAGCATTTT; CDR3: CASSASGHQPQHF
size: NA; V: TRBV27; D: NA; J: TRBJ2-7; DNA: TGTGCCAACTCACGATGGGCGGACCCCTACGAGCAGTACTTC; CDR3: CANSRWADPYEQYF
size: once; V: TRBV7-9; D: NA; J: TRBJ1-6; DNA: TGTGCCAGCAGCTTAACGGGGGGGCCTTCTAATTCACCCCTCCACTTT; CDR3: CASSLTGGPSNSPLHF
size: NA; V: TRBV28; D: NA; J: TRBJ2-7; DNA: TGTGCCAGCAGTTTAGTGTGGGGGGGCCTCTCCGAGCAGTACTTC; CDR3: CASSLVWGGLSEQYF
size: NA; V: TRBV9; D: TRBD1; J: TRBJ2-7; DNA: TGTGCCAGCACCCCAGGACAGGGACGGGTGCAGTACTTC; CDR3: CASTPGQGRVQYF
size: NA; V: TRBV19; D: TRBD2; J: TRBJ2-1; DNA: TGTGCCAGTAGTACCCTCAACGGCCGCGGGACTAGTAATGAGCAGTTCTTC; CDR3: CASSTLNGRGTSNEQFF
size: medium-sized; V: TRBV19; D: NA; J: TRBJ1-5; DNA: TGTGCCAGTAGTATATACCCCTTGGCACAGAACACTCAGCCCCAGCATTTT; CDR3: CASSIYPLAQNTQPQHF
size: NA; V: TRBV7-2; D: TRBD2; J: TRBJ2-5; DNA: TGTGCCAGCAGCTTAGCGCCTAGCGGGGGTTTGGAGACCCAGTACTTC; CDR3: CASSLAPSGGLETQYF
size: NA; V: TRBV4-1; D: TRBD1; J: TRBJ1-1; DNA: TGCGCCAGCAGCCAAGACCGGGGACAGGGATTATCTGAAGCTTTCTTT; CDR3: CASSQDRGQGLSEAFF
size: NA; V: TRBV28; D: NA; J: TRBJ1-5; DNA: TGTGCCAGCAGTGGCTCTTGGGTATTGGATCAGCCCCAGCATTTT; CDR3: CASSGSWVLDQPQHF
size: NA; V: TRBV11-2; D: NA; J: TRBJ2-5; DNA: TGTGCCAGCAGCCTTGACTCGGGAACCCAGTACTTC; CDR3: CASSLDSGTQYF
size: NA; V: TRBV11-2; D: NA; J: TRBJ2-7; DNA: TGTGCCAGCCTGGAGGGATTGGGCTACGAGCAGTACTTC; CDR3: CASLEGLGYEQYF
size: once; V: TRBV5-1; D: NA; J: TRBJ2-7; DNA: TGCGCCAGCAGCTTTACCGGGGGATTCTACGAGCAGTACTTC; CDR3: CASSFTGGFYEQYF